The sequence of this T cell receptor beta chain was determined in a study of radiotherapy plus CTLA-4 blockade in lung cancer. Study-level points and caveats: The best predictor of response was reported to be early blood T cell clone dynamics, with interferon-beta. Once radiotherapy plus ipilimumab had been given, TCR clones derived from tumor expanded in blood.

Ipilimumab-mediated CTLA-4 blockade plus focal radiation was given to patients having chemo-refractory metastatic non-small-cell lung cancer. Comment on this clone: Its matching antigen is unknown.

The V end lost 4 bases, the J end lost 1 base, and 8 bases lay between the germline ends. Germline CDR1 reads MNHNS; CDR2 reads SASEGT. This CDR3 has 13 residues. Method: immunoSEQ multiplex PCR; TCRdb's copy keeps in-frame clones and lacks some. Among tens of thousands of clones listed, around three quarters were seen once. The TCR sequence derives from a human donor with non-small cell lung cancer who had a complete response to radiotherapy plus ipilimumab. The chain has TRBV6-1 and TRBJ2-7; D remains ambiguous. The material was peripheral blood, obtained from a patient treated with radiotherapy plus ipilimumab. CDR3 in DNA: TGTGCCAGCAGTGTTGAGGAATCCTACGAGCAGTACGTC. The encoded protein is CASSVEESYEQYV.